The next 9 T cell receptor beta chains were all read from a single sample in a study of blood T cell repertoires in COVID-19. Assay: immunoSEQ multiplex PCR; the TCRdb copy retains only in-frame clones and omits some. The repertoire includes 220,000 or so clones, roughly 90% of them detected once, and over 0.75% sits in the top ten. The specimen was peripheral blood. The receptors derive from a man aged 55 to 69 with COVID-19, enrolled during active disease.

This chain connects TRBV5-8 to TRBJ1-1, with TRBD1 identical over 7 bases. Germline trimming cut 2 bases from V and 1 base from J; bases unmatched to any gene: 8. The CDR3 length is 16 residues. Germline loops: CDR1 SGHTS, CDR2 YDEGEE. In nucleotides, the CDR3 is TGTGCCAGCAGCTTCAGAGGGGGCCCGAAGAACACTGAAGCTTTCTTT. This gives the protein CASSFRGGPKNTEAFF.

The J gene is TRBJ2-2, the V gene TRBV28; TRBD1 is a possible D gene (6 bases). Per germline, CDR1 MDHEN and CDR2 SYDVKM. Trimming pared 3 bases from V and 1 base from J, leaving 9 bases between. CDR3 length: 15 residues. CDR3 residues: CASSLQGWNTGELFF. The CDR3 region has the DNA TGTGCCAGCAGTTTGCAGGGGTGGAACACCGGGGAGCTGTTTTTT.

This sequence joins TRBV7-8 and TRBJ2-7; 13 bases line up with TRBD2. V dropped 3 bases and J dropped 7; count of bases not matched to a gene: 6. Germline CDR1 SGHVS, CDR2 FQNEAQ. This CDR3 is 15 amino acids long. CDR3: CASSLEGLAGQEQYF. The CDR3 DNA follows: TGTGCCAGCAGCTTGGAGGGACTAGCGGGGCAAGAGCAGTACTTC.

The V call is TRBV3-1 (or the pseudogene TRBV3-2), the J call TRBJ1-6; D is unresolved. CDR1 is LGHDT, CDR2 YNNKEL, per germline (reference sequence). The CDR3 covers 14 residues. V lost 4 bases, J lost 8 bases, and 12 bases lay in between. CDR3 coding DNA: TGTGCCAGCAGCCGGAGCAAGATCTATTCACCCCTCCACTTT. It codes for CASSRSKIYSPLHF.

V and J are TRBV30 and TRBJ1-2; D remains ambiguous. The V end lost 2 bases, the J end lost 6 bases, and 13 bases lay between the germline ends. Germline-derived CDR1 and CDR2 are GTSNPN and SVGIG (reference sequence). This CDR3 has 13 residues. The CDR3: CAWSPVAGHGYTF. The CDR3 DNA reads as TGTGCCTGGAGTCCGGTGGCGGGCCATGGCTACACCTTC.

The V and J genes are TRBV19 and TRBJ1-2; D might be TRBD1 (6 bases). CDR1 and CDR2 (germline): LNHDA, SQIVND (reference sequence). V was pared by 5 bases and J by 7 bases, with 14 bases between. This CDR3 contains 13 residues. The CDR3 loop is CASSVNRDGGYTF. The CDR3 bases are TGTGCCAGTAGTGTTAACAGGGACGGTGGCTACACCTTC.

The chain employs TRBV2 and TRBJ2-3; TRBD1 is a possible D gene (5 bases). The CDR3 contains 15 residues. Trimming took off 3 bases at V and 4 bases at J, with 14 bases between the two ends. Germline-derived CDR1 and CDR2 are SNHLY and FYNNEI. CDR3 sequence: CASSEFQGEADTQYF. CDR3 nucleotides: TGTGCCAGCAGTGAGTTCCAGGGCGAGGCAGATACGCAGTATTTT. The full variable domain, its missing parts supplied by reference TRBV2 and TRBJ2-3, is EPEVTQTPSHQVTQMGQEVILRCVPISNHLYFYWYRQILGQKVEFLVSFYNNEISEKSEIFDDQFSVERPDGSNFTLKIRSTKLEDSAMYFCASSEFQGEADTQYFGPGTRLTVL.

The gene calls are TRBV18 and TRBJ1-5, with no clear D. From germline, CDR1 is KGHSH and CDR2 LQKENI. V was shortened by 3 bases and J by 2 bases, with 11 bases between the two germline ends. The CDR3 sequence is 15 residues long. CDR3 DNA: TGTGCCAGCTCACCGGTGGATGGGCGCAATCAGCCCCAGCATTTT. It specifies CASSPVDGRNQPQHF.

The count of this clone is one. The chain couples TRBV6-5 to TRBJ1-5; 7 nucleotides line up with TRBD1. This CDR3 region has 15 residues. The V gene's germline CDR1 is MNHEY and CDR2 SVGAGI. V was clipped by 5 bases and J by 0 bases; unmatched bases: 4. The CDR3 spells CASSRDSYSNQPQHF. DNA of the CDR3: TGTGCCAGCAGTAGGGACAGCTATAGCAATCAGCCCCAGCATTTT.